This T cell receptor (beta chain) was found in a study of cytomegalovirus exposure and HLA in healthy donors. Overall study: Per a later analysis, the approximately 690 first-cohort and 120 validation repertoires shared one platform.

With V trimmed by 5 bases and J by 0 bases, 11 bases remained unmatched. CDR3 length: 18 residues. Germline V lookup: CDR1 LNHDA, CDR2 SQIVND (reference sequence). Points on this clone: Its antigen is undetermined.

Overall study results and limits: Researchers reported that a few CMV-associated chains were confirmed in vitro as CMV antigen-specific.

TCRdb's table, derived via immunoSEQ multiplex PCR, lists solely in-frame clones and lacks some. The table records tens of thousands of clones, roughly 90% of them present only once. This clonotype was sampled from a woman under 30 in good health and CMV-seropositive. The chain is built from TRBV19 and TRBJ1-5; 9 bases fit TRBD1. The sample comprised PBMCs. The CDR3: CASSVRIGTGNSNQPQHF. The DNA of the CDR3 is TGTGCCAGTAGTGTTAGAATCGGGACAGGGAATAGCAATCAGCCCCAGCATTTT.